The 20 T cell receptor beta chains given below trace back to one sample, sequenced in a study of metastatic and nonmetastatic thyroid tumors. TCRdb reanalyzed the PCR reads with MiXCR. This sample has about 20,000 clones, with over 20% found just once. Thyroid surgery was performed in patients who had received no treatment beforehand. The sequencing sample was made of tumor tissue. The receptors were sampled from a male donor with papillary thyroid cancer or a benign thyroid nodule (not recorded which). Some clones in this sample may be carry-over from other donors' samples.

V is TRBV20-1 and J is TRBJ2-2; D perhaps matches TRBD2 (7 bases). The CDR3 is 14 amino acids. Germline V gene data show CDR1 as DFQATT and CDR2 as SNEGSKA (reference sequence). The CDR3: CSGGPVSNTGELFF. The CDR3 DNA reads TGCAGCGGGGGGCCAGTCTCGAACACCGGGGAGCTGTTTTTT.

Judged by abundance, this clone is medium-sized. This sequence joins TRBV20-1 and TRBJ2-1; D gene ambiguous. Trimming took 3 bases from V and 7 from J, leaving 13 bases between them. CDR1 and CDR2 (germline): DFQATT, SNEGSKA (reference sequence). The CDR3 is 13 residues long. In nucleotides, the CDR3 is TGCAGTGCTAGTTGGCGGATGTCAAATGAGCAGTTCTTC. It specifies CSASWRMSNEQFF.

The rearrangement uses TRBV7-2 and TRBJ2-1; possibly TRBD2 for D (5 bases). V lost 0 bases to trimming and J lost 2 bases, with 8 bases between them. Germline values: CDR1 SGHTA, CDR2 FQGNSA. CDR3 length: 15 amino acids. The CDR3 nucleotides read TGTGCCAGCAGCTTAGCAGGGAGCCCCTACAATGAGCAGTTCTTC. Its protein is CASSLAGSPYNEQFF.

As for this clone: At the DNA level, this CDR3 is encoded by other sequences in the same sample as well. V gene TRBV30 combines with J gene TRBJ2-7; D is undetermined. CDR1 GTSNPN and CDR2 SVGIG come from the germline V gene (reference sequence). V shed 2 bases and J shed 7 bases, with 15 bases lying between them. The CDR3 extends over 13 amino acids. CDR3 sequence (DNA): TGTGCCTGGAGTCGCGGTCAGCTAGGGGAGCAGTACTTC. This gives the protein CAWSRGQLGEQYF.

This clone is medium-sized within its sample. The V call is TRBV30, the J call TRBJ2-2; D not certain. Trimming left V 3 bases short and J 7 bases short, with 6 bases between. CDR3 length equals 11 residues. The germline gives CDR1 GTSNPN, CDR2 SVGIG (reference sequence). In DNA form, the CDR3 reads TGTGCCTGGAGGGCGGTCGGGGAGCTGTTTTTT. Residues: CAWRAVGELFF. Drawing the rest from reference TRBV30 and TRBJ2-2, the complete variable domain is SQTIHQWPATLVQPVGSPLSLECTVEGTSNPNLYWYRQAAGRGLQLLFYSVGIGQISSEVPQNLSASRPQDRQFILSSKKLLLSDSGFYLCAWRAVGELFFGEGSRLTVL.

This clone rates as medium-sized. This chain links TRBV6-1 with TRBJ1-1, with TRBD1 matching 8 bases. V lost 5 bases and J lost 4; bases outside the gene matches: 6. Germline V gene sequence: CDR1 MNHNS, CDR2 SASEGT. The CDR3 is made up of 14 amino acids. The CDR3 loop reads CASSQQGEFTEAFF. As DNA, the CDR3 is TGTGCCAGCAGTCAACAGGGGGAATTCACTGAAGCTTTCTTT.

This clone has only a few counts. This rearrangement joins TRBV28 to TRBJ2-7; D is uncertain. The V gene's germline CDR1 is MDHEN and CDR2 SYDVKM. The length of the CDR3 is 14 residues. Trimming stripped 8 bases from V and 0 bases from J, with 14 bases between. The DNA of the CDR3 is TGTGCCAGCCAAACTTTTAGGAGCTCCTACGAGCAGTACTTC. Translated: CASQTFRSSYEQYF.

This clone has a count of ten or more. The rearrangement joins TRBV6-1 to TRBJ2-3; 9 bases are shared with TRBD1. The CDR3 runs 16 residues. The junction had 7 bases not matched to a gene; V was cut back by 2 bases and J by 4 bases. Germline V gene data show CDR1 as MNHNS and CDR2 as SASEGT. CDR3 coding DNA: TGTGCCAGCAGTGAATACCAGGGACAGGGCGCAGATACGCAGTATTTT. This codes for CASSEYQGQGADTQYF.

This clone is medium-sized. The chain carries TRBV12-3 or TRBV12-4 and TRBJ2-1; no clear D. V lost 6 bases and J lost 1, with 10 bases in between. This CDR3 region has 14 residues. The CDR3 DNA reads TGTGCCAGCAGCCTGGGATTTTCCTACAATGAGCAGTTCTTC. Translating it yields CASSLGFSYNEQFF.

This clone was recorded at least ten times. The rearrangement links TRBV10-1 to TRBJ2-5; 9 positions match TRBD1. V lost 4 bases to trimming and J lost 5 bases; unmatched junction nucleotides: 8. Germline lookup yields CDR1 WNHNN and CDR2 SYGVQD (reference sequence). The CDR3 runs to 15 residues. In DNA, the CDR3 is TGCGCCAGCAGTGCAGGTGGGACAGGGTTGGAGACCCAGTACTTC. This translates into CASSAGGTGLETQYF.

This clone was observed a handful of times. This chain links TRBV28 with TRBJ2-1; TRBD2 matches at 10 bases. CDR3 length: 17 amino acids. Per the germline V gene, CDR1 is MDHEN and CDR2 is SYDVKM. J gave up 7 bases and V 4 bases, and 13 bases lay outside the gene matches. The CDR3, as DNA: TGTGCCAGCAGTTCCCACCTCGGGCTAGCGGGAGATAATGAGCAGTTCTTC. This gives the protein CASSSHLGLAGDNEQFF.

This clone was counted many times. The gene calls are TRBV12-3 or TRBV12-4 and TRBJ1-5; no reliable D call. This CDR3 has 15 residues. Trimming pared 4 bases from V and 5 bases from J, leaving 15 bases between. In DNA, the CDR3 is TGTGCCAGCAGTTCGATGGGGTGGGTCCATCAGCCCCAGCATTTT. Translated: CASSSMGWVHQPQHF.

By share of the sample, this clone is medium-sized (0.01 to 0.1%). The junction departs from the called germline gene at one end, perhaps through a read error. The CDR3 DNA is TGTGCCAGCAGTTTAGGGCCGGGACAGGGAGGCTGGTTT. Amino acid sequence: CASSLGPGQGGWF. This chain uses TRBV12-3 or TRBV12-4 with TRBJ1-6, with TRBD1 matching 9 bases. This CDR3 contains 13 residues.

The rearrangement links TRBV19 to TRBJ1-5; D is perhaps TRBD1 (6 bases). The germline CDR1 and CDR2 sequences are LNHDA and SQIVND (reference sequence). The CDR3 spans 16 residues. The V gene lost 3 bases and the J gene lost 0 bases, with 12 bases spanning the gap. The CDR3 loop reads CASSIYHRASNQPQHF. CDR3 DNA sequence: TGTGCCAGTAGTATTTATCACAGGGCTAGCAATCAGCCCCAGCATTTT.

This clone was seen repeatedly, ten times or more. V is TRBV20-1 and J is TRBJ1-3; 7 bases match TRBD1. This CDR3 has 14 amino acids. The V gene's germline CDR1 is DFQATT and CDR2 SNEGSKA (reference sequence). The V and J ends lost 6 bases and 4 bases, in that order; junction bases with no gene match: 9. The CDR3, as DNA: TGCAGTGCCCATAAGACAGGGAGCGGAAACACCATATATTTT. This sequence encodes CSAHKTGSGNTIYF.

This clone appeared many times. The chain recombines TRBV9 with TRBJ2-7; 8 bases align to TRBD2. V trimming: 4 bases; J trimming: 4 bases; junction bases outside the gene matches: 16. The CDR3 is 17 amino acids. In germline, CDR1 is SGDLS, CDR2 YYNGEE. The CDR3 nucleotides are TGTGCCAGCAGCCTTGGGGCTAGCGGGTTGGTGCAATACGAGCAGTACTTC. This codes for CASSLGASGLVQYEQYF.

Ten or more counts support this clone. This sequence joins TRBV9 and TRBJ2-1; 8 positions match TRBD2. The CDR3 covers 15 residues. From germline, CDR1 is SGDLS and CDR2 YYNGEE. V trimming: 6 bases; J trimming: 6 bases; junction bases outside the gene matches: 11. The CDR3: CASTALSGDSNEQFF. The CDR3 nucleotides are TGTGCCAGCACCGCTCTTAGCGGGGATTCCAATGAGCAGTTCTTC.

In this sample, this clone turned up many times. V usage is TRBV18 and J usage is TRBJ2-7, with a weak D call TRBD1 (5 bases). Germline loops: CDR1 KGHSH, CDR2 LQKENI. The CDR3 length is 12 residues. Trimming left V 6 bases short and J 5 bases short, with 11 bases between. In DNA, the CDR3 is TGTGCCAGCTCGCCTCAAGGGGACGAGCAGTACTTC. Its protein product is CASSPQGDEQYF.

This clone was counted many times. V is TRBV5-6 and J is TRBJ2-3; no definite D call. This CDR3 region has 14 residues. Germline CDR1 is SGHDT and CDR2 is YYEEEE. Trimming pared 1 base from V and 2 bases from J, leaving 8 bases between. CDR3 region: CASSLKTPTDTQYF. Here the CDR3 DNA reads TGTGCCAGCAGCTTGAAGACCCCCACAGATACGCAGTATTTT.

This clone was picked up many times. The chain links TRBV2 to TRBJ2-1; D might be TRBD1 or TRBD2, each matching 5 bases. This CDR3 is built from 16 residues. Germline V gene lookup returns CDR1 SNHLY and CDR2 FYNNEI. V gave up 6 bases and J gave up 0 bases, with 15 bases separating them. For the CDR3, the DNA is TGTGCCAGCAGCCTCAGGGAGATGAGCTCCTACAATGAGCAGTTCTTC. Translating gives CASSLREMSSYNEQFF.